This TCR beta chain appears in the sequencing data of a study of cytomegalovirus exposure and HLA in healthy donors. Amplification used 60 Vbeta primers and 13 Jbeta primers. Produced via immunoSEQ multiplex PCR; TCRdb's table is partial and in-frame only. The data hold approximately 190,000 clones, with approximately 84% observed a single time. Nominally healthy donors provided the samples, though records likely missed some immune exposures. On this clone itself: Its antigen is unidentified.

Study-wide results and limits: Researchers counted roughly 150 TCR beta chains as cytomegalovirus-associated. In vitro work confirmed that a few CMV-associated chains recognize CMV antigens.

This CDR3 has 16 residues. With 4 bases clipped from V and 0 bases from J, the junction kept 8 bases outside the gene matches. CDR1 and CDR2 from the germline V gene are SGHNT and YYREEE (reference sequence). The source material was PBMCs. The TCR comes from a woman aged 45-59 years in good health and CMV-seropositive. The rearrangement joins TRBV5-4 to TRBJ2-3; 7 bases fit TRBD2. CDR3 coding DNA: TGTGCCAGCAGCCCTCACGGGGGGACTAGCACAGATACGCAGTATTTT. It yields the protein CASSPHGGTSTDTQYF.